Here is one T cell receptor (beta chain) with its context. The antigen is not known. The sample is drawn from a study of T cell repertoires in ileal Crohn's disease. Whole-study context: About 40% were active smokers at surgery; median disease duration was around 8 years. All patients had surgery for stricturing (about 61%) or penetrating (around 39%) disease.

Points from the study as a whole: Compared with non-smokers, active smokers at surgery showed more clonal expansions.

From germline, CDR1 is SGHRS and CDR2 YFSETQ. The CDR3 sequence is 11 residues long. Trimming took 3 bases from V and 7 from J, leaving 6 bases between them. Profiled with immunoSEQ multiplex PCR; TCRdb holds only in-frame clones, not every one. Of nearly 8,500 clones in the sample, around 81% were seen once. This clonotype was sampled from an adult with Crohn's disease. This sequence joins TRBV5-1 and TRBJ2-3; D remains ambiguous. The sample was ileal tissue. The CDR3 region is CASSSLNTQYF. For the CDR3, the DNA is TGCGCCAGCAGCTCCCTAAATACGCAGTATTTT.